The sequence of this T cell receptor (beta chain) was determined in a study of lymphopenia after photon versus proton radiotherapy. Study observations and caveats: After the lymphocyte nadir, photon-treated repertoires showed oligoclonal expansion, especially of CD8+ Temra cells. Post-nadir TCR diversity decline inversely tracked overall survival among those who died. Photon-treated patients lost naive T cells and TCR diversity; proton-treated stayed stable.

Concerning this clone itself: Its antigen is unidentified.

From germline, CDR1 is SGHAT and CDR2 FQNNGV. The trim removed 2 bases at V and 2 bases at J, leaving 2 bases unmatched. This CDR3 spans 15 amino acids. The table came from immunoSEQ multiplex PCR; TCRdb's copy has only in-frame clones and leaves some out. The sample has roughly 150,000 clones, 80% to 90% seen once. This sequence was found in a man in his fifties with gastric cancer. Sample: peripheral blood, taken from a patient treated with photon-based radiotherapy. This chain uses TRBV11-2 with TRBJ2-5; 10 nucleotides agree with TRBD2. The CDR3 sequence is CASSLSGRAQETQYF. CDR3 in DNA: TGTGCCAGCAGCTTAAGCGGGAGGGCACAAGAGACCCAGTACTTC.